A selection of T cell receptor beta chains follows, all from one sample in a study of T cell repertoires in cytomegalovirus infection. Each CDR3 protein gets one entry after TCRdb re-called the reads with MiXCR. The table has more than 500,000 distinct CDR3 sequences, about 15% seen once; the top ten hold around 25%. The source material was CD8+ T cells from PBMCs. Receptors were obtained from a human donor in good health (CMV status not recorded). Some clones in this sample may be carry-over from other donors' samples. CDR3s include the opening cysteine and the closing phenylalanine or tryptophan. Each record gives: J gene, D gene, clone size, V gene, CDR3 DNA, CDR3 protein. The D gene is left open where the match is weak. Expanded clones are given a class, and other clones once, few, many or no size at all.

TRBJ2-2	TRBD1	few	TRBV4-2	TGTGCCAGCAGCCCAGGGGGACAGAACACCGGGGAGCTGTTTTTT	CASSPGGQNTGELFF
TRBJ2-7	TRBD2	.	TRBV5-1	TGCGCCAGCAGCCTCCGCCAGGGACTAAGCTCCTACGAGCAGTACTTC	CASSLRQGLSSYEQYF
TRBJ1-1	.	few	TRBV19	TGTGCCACCCAGGCAGGAGTCCAGACTGAAGCTTTCTTT	CATQAGVQTEAFF
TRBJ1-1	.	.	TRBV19	TGTGCCAGTAGTATAGGGGGCGTCACTGAAGCTTTCTTT	CASSIGGVTEAFF
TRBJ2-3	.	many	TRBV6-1	TGTGCCAGCACCGTTGGGGGAGATACGCAGTATTTT	CASTVGGDTQYF
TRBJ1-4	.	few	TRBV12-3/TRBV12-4	TGTGCCAGCAGTTTAGGGGGGGGCAATGAAAAACTGTTTTTT	CASSLGGGNEKLFF
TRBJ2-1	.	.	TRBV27	TGTGCCAGCAGTTTAATGGGGGCCTCTGAGCAGTTCTTC	CASSLMGASEQFF
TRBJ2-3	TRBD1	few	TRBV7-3	TGTGCCAGCAGCTTGTCGGGACAGTTCACAGATACGCAGTATTTT	CASSLSGQFTDTQYF
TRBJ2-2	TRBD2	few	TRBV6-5	TGTGCCAGCAGTACCGCGGGGGGTATGAACACCGGGGAGCTGTTTTTT	CASSTAGGMNTGELFF
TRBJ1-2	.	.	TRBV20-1	TGCAGTGCTAGCCCAAAAGGCGACTATGGCTACACCTTC	CSASPKGDYGYTF
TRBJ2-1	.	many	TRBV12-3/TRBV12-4	TGTGCCAGCAGTTCGCGACAGAGGGGTGAGCAGTTCTTC	CASSSRQRGEQFF
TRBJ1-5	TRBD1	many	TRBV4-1	TGCGCCAGCAGCTTTGGGACAGACAATCAGCCCCAGCATTTT	CASSFGTDNQPQHF
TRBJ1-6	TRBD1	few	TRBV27	TGTGCCAGCAGCGGACAGGAAACCTATAATTCACCCCTCCACTTT	CASSGQETYNSPLHF
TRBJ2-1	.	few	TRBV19	TGTGCCAGTAGTCCCCTCAGCGGAGGGAAGTACAATGAGCAGTTCTTC	CASSPLSGGKYNEQFF
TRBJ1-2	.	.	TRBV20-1	TGCAGTGCTAGAGCCCCAGGAAACTATGGCTACACCTTC	CSARAPGNYGYTF
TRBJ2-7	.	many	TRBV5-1	TGCGCCAGCAGCTTGGCCCTAGGGAGGACCTACGAGCAGTACTTC	CASSLALGRTYEQYF
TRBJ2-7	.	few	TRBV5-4	TGTGCCAGCAGCTCGACAGGTTCTACCTACGAGCAGTACTTC	CASSSTGSTYEQYF
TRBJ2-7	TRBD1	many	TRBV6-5	TGTGCCAGTACAAGGGGGCGCCAGACCCCCTACGAGCAGTACTTC	CASTRGRQTPYEQYF
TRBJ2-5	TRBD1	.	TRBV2	TGTGCCAGCAGTGATACAGGGGGCGCTGGGGAGACCCAGTACTTC	CASSDTGGAGETQYF
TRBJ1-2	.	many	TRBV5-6	TGTGCCAGCAGCTTCGGTAATGGCTACACCTTC	CASSFGNGYTF
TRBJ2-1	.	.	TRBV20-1	TGCAGTGCTAAGGGCAGCTCCTACAATGAGCAGTTCTTC	CSAKGSSYNEQFF
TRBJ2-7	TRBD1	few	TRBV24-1	TGTGCCACCAGTGACCCCCGACAGGGTCCCTCCTACGAGCAGTACTTC	CATSDPRQGPSYEQYF
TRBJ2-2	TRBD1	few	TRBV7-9	TGTGCCAGCATACCACCGGGACAGGCGGTGACCGGGGAGCTGTTTTTT	CASIPPGQAVTGELFF
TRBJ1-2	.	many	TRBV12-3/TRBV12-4	.	CASCVLLCRYTF
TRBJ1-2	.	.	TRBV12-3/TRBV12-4	TGTGCCAGCAGTTTGGTGGTTCAGAAAGGCTACACCTTC	CASSLVVQKGYTF
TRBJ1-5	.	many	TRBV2	TGTGCCAGCAGGATGGGAGGTGGTAGCAATCAGCCCCAGCATTTT	CASRMGGGSNQPQHF
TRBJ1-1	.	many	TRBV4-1	TGCGCCAGCAGCCGAGGGGGAATTAACACTGAAGCTTTCTTT	CASSRGGINTEAFF
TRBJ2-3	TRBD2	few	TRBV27	TGTGCCAGCAGTTCCCTGACTAGCGGGGCCTCCACAGATACGCAGTATTTT	CASSSLTSGASTDTQYF
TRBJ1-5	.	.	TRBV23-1	TGCGCCAGCAGCCAAACTCGGTTGCAGGGCAATCAGCCCCAGCATTTT	CASSQTRLQGNQPQHF
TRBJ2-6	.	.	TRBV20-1	TGCAGTGCCCCGGGGGCGGGAGCCGGGGCCAACGTCCTGACTTTC	CSAPGAGAGANVLTF
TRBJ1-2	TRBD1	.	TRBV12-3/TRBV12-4	TGTGCCAGCAGGGGACAGGGGATTTGGTATGGCTACACCTTC	CASRGQGIWYGYTF
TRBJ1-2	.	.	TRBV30	TGTGCCTGGACCTTAGGAGGTGGCTACACCTTC	CAWTLGGGYTF
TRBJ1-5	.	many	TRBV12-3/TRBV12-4	TGTGCCAGCAGTTTACGACAGCTTAATCAGCCCCAGCATTTT	CASSLRQLNQPQHF
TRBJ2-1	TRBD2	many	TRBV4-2	TGTGCCAGCAGCCACGGGACTAGCGGGAACAATGAGCAGTTCTTC	CASSHGTSGNNEQFF
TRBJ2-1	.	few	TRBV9	TGTGCCAGCAGCCCCACCCAGAATGAGCAGTTCTTC	CASSPTQNEQFF
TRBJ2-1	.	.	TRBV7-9	TGTGCCAGCAGATCCGGGATTCAGGAATTCGGCGAGCAGTTCTTC	CASRSGIQEFGEQFF
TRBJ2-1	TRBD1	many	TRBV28	TGTGCCAGCAGTTTTCCCTTGGGACAGGGAGCCTACAATGAGCAGTTCTTC	CASSFPLGQGAYNEQFF
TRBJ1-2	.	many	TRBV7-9	TGTGCCAGCAGCCCCCCCCGGATCGTCGGGCTTGGCTACACCTTC	CASSPPRIVGLGYTF
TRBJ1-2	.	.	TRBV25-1	TGTGCCAGCAGCGACGGGACACCCTATGGCTACACCTTC	CASSDGTPYGYTF
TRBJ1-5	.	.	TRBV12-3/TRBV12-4	TGTGCCAGCAGTTTAGCGCTACCGGGGGATCAGCCCCAGCATTTT	CASSLALPGDQPQHF
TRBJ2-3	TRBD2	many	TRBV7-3	TGTGCCAGCAGCTCCTCGACTAGCGGGAGCCGTGATACGCAGTATTTT	CASSSSTSGSRDTQYF
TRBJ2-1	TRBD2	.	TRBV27	TGTGCCAGCAGTTTATGGACTAGCGGGGGGGATAATGAGCAGTTCTTC	CASSLWTSGGDNEQFF
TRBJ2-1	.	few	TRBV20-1	TGCAGTGTTGACCGGGAAGAGCAGTTCTTC	CSVDREEQFF
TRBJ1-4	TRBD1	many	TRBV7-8	TGTGCCAGCAGCTCGCCGAGAAAGATAGGGACAGAAAATGAAAAACTGTTTTTT	CASSSPRKIGTENEKLFF
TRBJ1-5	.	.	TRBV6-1	TGTGCCAGCAGTAGGAATCAGCCCCAGCATTTT	CASSRNQPQHF
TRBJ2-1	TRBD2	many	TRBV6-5	TGTGCCAGCACTCCGGGGACTAGCGGCTACAATGAGCAGTTCTTC	CASTPGTSGYNEQFF
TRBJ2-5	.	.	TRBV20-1	TGCAGTGCTAGAGATTACCATGAGGGGACCCAGTACTTC	CSARDYHEGTQYF
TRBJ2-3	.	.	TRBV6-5	TGTGCCAGCAGTTACAGGGGTATCCCAGATACGCAGTATTTT	CASSYRGIPDTQYF
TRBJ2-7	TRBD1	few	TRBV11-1	TGTGCCAGCAGCTTAGGGTTGGGACAGTTCGTTGAGCAGTACTTC	CASSLGLGQFVEQYF
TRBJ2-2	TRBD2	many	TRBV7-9	TGTGCCAGCAGCGGTGTAGCGGGGAACACCGGGGAGCTGTTTTTT	CASSGVAGNTGELFF
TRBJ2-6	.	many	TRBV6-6	TGTGCCAGCAGTTACTCGACTCTGTATGGGGCCAACGTCCTGACTTTC	CASSYSTLYGANVLTF
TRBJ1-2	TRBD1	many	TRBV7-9	TGTGCCAGCAGCTACGGGACAGCTTATAACTATGGCTACACCTTC	CASSYGTAYNYGYTF